The clone carrying this T cell receptor beta chain was recorded at least ten times. Antigen specificity is unknown. Original processing methods: Researchers built a distant-metastasis classifier for papillary thyroid cancer that drew on CDR3 differences across clinicopathological groups. TCRdb reprocessed the PCR reads via MiXCR. In this record, the V and J calls reflect TCRdb's handling and not the investigators' own analysis. The data show 15,000 to 25,000 clones, roughly 25% seen once. No treatment of any kind had been given to any patient before thyroid surgery. With 5 bases removed from V and 0 bases from J, the gap between germline ends came to 7 bases. The CDR3 length is 14 residues. The V gene's germline CDR1 is SNHLY and CDR2 FYNNEI. The data belong to a study of metastatic and nonmetastatic thyroid tumors. Broader study findings: As reported, TCR beta diversity in blood and tumor was significantly higher in malignant thyroid tumors than in benign nodules.

J is TRBJ1-4 and V is TRBV2; no reliable D call. Sequenced input: blood. The TCR sequence derives from a male donor with papillary thyroid cancer or a benign thyroid nodule (not recorded which). Some clones in this sample may be carry-over from other donors' samples. The DNA for the CDR3 is TGTGCCAGCAGTAGATGGGCAACTAATGAAAAACTGTTTTTT. Protein product: CASSRWATNEKLFF.